The 25 T cell receptor beta chains presented below share a single source sample, sequenced in a study of beta chain features in type 1 diabetes. Expressed TCRB transcripts were sequenced, since all the RNA that had been isolated was reverse transcribed. Libraries were prepared by immunoSEQ multiplex PCR; TCRdb keeps only in-frame clonotypes and omits some of them. The sample lists some 230,000 clones; 9.6% were seen once. Material for sequencing was naive CD4+ T cells from blood. The receptors stem from a woman aged 18-29 years in good health.

The gene calls are TRBV5-1 and TRBJ2-2; no reliable D call. CDR3 length equals 14 residues. Trimming took off 4 bases at V and 6 bases at J, with 13 bases between the two ends. The germline V gene encodes CDR1 SGHRS and CDR2 YFSETQ. CDR3 amino acids: CASSQTVGSGELFF. CDR3 bases: TGCGCCAGCAGCCAAACGGTCGGGTCCGGGGAGCTGTTTTTT.

This clone was counted between two and nine times. The chain uses TRBV21-1 and TRBJ2-7; whether TRBD1, the table's D call, matches the DNA was not checked. TRBV21-1 is designated a pseudogene. The CDR3 consists of 15 residues. The CDR3 coding sequence is TGTGCCAGCAGCAACAACAGGGTACGTGTACACGAGCAGTACTTC. As protein: CASSNNRVRVHEQYF.

This clone was counted a few times. The rearrangement joins TRBV27 to TRBJ2-7; tentatively, D is TRBD1 (6 bases). Per germline, CDR1 MNHEY and CDR2 SMNVEV (reference sequence). V gave up 2 bases and J gave up 3 bases, with 11 bases separating them. The CDR3 sequence is 14 residues long. CDR3 region: CASSLRRTDYEQYF. For the CDR3, the DNA is TGTGCCAGCAGTTTAAGAAGGACAGACTACGAGCAGTACTTC.

This clone has a handful of counts. The gene calls are TRBV18 and TRBJ1-6; the D is unclear. CDR3 length equals 15 residues. Germline V lookup: CDR1 KGHSH, CDR2 LQKENI. V lost 0 bases to trimming and J lost 9 bases, with 12 bases between them. The CDR3 loop reads CASSPPGGEISPLHF. The CDR3 DNA reads TGTGCCAGCTCACCACCTGGCGGGGAAATTTCACCCCTCCACTTT.

The chain has TRBV28 and TRBJ2-2, with D possibly being TRBD2 (6 bases). CDR1 is MDHEN, CDR2 SYDVKM, per germline. Trimming stripped 3 bases from V and 6 bases from J, with 23 bases between. The CDR3 has 18 amino acids. CDR3 sequence: CASSLGGGRGLLAGELFF. The CDR3 coding sequence is TGTGCCAGCAGTTTGGGTGGGGGTCGGGGACTTCTTGCCGGGGAGCTGTTTTTT.

The chain uses TRBV6-1 and TRBJ2-3, with 9 bases identical to TRBD2. Germline V gives CDR1 MNHNS, CDR2 SASEGT. V lost 4 bases to trimming and J lost 6 bases; unmatched junction nucleotides: 8. This CDR3 region has 15 residues. The CDR3 reads CASSVVAGDADTQYF. The CDR3 DNA sequence: TGTGCCAGCAGTGTGGTAGCGGGAGACGCGGATACGCAGTATTTT.

This clone was seen a handful of times. This sequence joins TRBV18 and TRBJ1-4; D is perhaps TRBD1 (5 bases). The germline CDR1 and CDR2 sequences are KGHSH and LQKENI. The CDR3 extends over 14 amino acids. Trimming took off 8 bases at V and 0 bases at J, with 10 bases between the two ends. DNA for the CDR3: TGTGCCAGCACTTTAGGGGCAACTAATGAAAAACTGTTTTTT. This sequence encodes CASTLGATNEKLFF.

The chain has TRBV2 and TRBJ1-5, with D possibly being TRBD1 (6 bases). The V gene's germline CDR1 is SNHLY and CDR2 FYNNEI. The V gene lost 6 bases and the J gene lost 6 bases, with 12 bases spanning the gap. The CDR3 sequence is 13 residues long. CDR3: CASRNRAGQPQHF. The DNA for the CDR3 is TGTGCCAGCAGAAACAGGGCCGGTCAGCCCCAGCATTTT.

This rearrangement joins TRBV5-1 to TRBJ2-7; TRBD2 matches 10 bases. This CDR3 has 17 amino acids. Trimming cost V 0 bases and J 2 bases; bases outside gene matches: 8. From germline, CDR1 is SGHRS and CDR2 YFSETQ. CDR3 protein: CASSLGPTSGDTYEQYF. DNA of the CDR3: TGCGCCAGCAGCTTGGGACCCACTAGCGGGGACACCTACGAGCAGTACTTC.

V usage is TRBV2 and J usage is TRBJ2-2, with TRBD1 matching 7 bases. Per the germline V gene, CDR1 is SNHLY and CDR2 is FYNNEI. The CDR3 is 16 residues long. J gave up 1 base and V 7 bases, and 9 bases lay outside the gene matches. CDR3 sequence (DNA): TGTGCCAGCATCCGAGGGGGCCAGGAGAACACCGGGGAGCTGTTTTTT. Protein sequence: CASIRGGQENTGELFF.

The chain uses TRBV6-1 and TRBJ2-7; D is undetermined. The CDR3 runs 12 residues. V lost 6 bases, J lost 6 bases, and 12 bases lay in between. Germline V CDR1 and CDR2: MNHNS, SASEGT. CDR3 loop: CASRRDIGEQYF. CDR3 nucleotide sequence: TGTGCCAGCAGAAGAGACATTGGCGAGCAGTACTTC.

This clone was seen more than once but under ten times. The V and J genes are TRBV2 and TRBJ1-5, with 8 bases fitting TRBD1. The CDR3 consists of 15 residues. Trimming cost V 4 bases and J 2 bases; bases outside gene matches: 4. CDR1 and CDR2 (germline): SNHLY, FYNNEI. Here the CDR3 DNA reads TGTGCCAGCAGTGGAGAGACAGGGGGCAATCAGCCCCAGCATTTT. Encoded protein: CASSGETGGNQPQHF.

This clone appeared a few times. The chain is built from TRBV6-5 and TRBJ2-7; 8 bases line up with TRBD1. The CDR3 loop spans 13 amino acids. CDR1 is MNHEY and CDR2 is SVGAGI in the germline V gene. V lost 6 bases and J lost 5; bases outside the gene matches: 6. CDR3 bases: TGTGCCAGCAGGCGCGGACAGGGACACGAGCAGTACTTC. It is translated as CASRRGQGHEQYF.

This clone appeared a few times. This chain links TRBV5-4 with TRBJ2-1, with D possibly TRBD1 on 5 matching bases. The germline CDR1 and CDR2 sequences are SGHNT and YYREEE (reference sequence). This CDR3 has 16 residues. Trimming stripped 1 base from V and 6 bases from J, with 17 bases between. The CDR3 DNA is TGTGCCAGCAGCTTGCGTAGGTCTCTTAGGGGCAATGAGCAGTTCTTC. Translating gives CASSLRRSLRGNEQFF.

This clone has just a few counts. Other DNA sequences in this specimen translate into the identical CDR3. The genes are TRBV5-1 and TRBJ2-5, with 7 bases aligning to TRBD1. Trimming cost V 2 bases and J 2 bases; bases outside gene matches: 3. From germline, CDR1 is SGHRS and CDR2 YFSETQ. The CDR3 spans 14 residues. The CDR3 nucleotides read TGCGCCAGCAGCTTCCGGGACAGACAAGAGACCCAGTACTTC. Translation gives CASSFRDRQETQYF.

V is TRBV27 and J is TRBJ2-2; tentative D call: TRBD1 (6 bases). Trimming took 7 bases from V and 4 from J, leaving 13 bases between them. Per germline, CDR1 MNHEY and CDR2 SMNVEV (reference sequence). There are 14 residues in the CDR3. CDR3 sequence reads: CASKSGDRTGELFF. In DNA form, the CDR3 reads TGTGCCAGCAAGTCAGGGGACCGCACCGGGGAGCTGTTTTTT.

The chain employs TRBV2 and TRBJ1-1; 8 bases map to TRBD1. V dropped 2 bases and J dropped 3; count of bases not matched to a gene: 14. CDR1 SNHLY and CDR2 FYNNEI come from the germline V gene. CDR3 length: 18 amino acids. The CDR3 DNA follows: TGTGCCAGCAGTGAAAGTTGGGGTCCTGGGACAGGTTACACTGAAGCTTTCTTT. Amino acid sequence: CASSESWGPGTGYTEAFF.

The chain couples TRBV6-5 to TRBJ1-1; 7 nucleotides match TRBD1. Germline CDR1 MNHEY, CDR2 SVGAGI. J lost 8 bases, V lost 2 bases, and 2 bases had no gene match. The CDR3 has 12 amino acids. CDR3 in DNA: TGTGCCAGCAGTTACAGGACAGGCGAAGCTTTCTTT. Residues: CASSYRTGEAFF.

This clone has a handful of counts. DNA for the CDR3: TGTGCCAGCAGCCCTCAGGGGGCCGATGGCTACACCTTC. This encodes CASSPQGADGYTF. The V gene is TRBV5-8, the J gene TRBJ1-2, with 8 bases matching TRBD1. With 4 bases clipped from V and 6 bases from J, the junction kept 5 bases outside the gene matches. Germline CDR1 SGHTS, CDR2 YDEGEE. This CDR3 contains 13 residues.

This sequence joins TRBV28 and TRBJ2-6, with TRBD1 as a possible D gene (5 bases). From germline, CDR1 is MDHEN and CDR2 SYDVKM. The CDR3 is made up of 17 amino acids. Deletions cut 4 bases from V and 4 bases from J, with 17 bases between. As DNA, the CDR3 is TGTGCCAGCAGTTCCCAGGGCCCCTCAACCGGGGCCAACGTCCTGACTTTC. It specifies CASSSQGPSTGANVLTF.

In DNA form, the CDR3 reads TGCGCCAGCAGCTTGGCAACACAGGGTACCAATGAGCAGTTCTTC. Its protein is CASSLATQGTNEQFF. The V gene is TRBV5-1, the J gene TRBJ2-1; a possible D gene is TRBD1 (6 bases). The V end lost 0 bases, the J end lost 6 bases, and 13 bases lay between the germline ends. Germline CDR1 and CDR2: SGHRS and YFSETQ. The CDR3 loop spans 15 amino acids.

The chain has TRBV19 and TRBJ2-5; 14 nucleotides match TRBD2. V was pared by 4 bases and J by 2 bases, with 9 bases of the junction left unmatched. This CDR3 has 18 amino acids. Germline-derived CDR1 and CDR2 are LNHDA and SQIVND (reference sequence). CDR3 sequence: CASSTSGLAGGRQETQYF. DNA for the CDR3: TGTGCCAGTAGTACGTCCGGACTAGCGGGGGGAAGACAAGAGACCCAGTACTTC.

The chain carries TRBV5-1 and TRBJ2-3, with 15 bases aligning to TRBD2. Germline-derived CDR1 and CDR2 are SGHRS and YFSETQ. J gave up 0 bases and V 4 bases, and 6 bases lay outside the gene matches. CDR3 length equals 18 residues. CDR3 region: CASSRSGLAGGSTDTQYF. As DNA, the CDR3 is TGCGCCAGCAGCCGATCGGGACTAGCGGGAGGTAGCACAGATACGCAGTATTTT.

This clone was seen only a few times. This rearrangement joins TRBV11-2 to TRBJ2-5; D possibly corresponds to TRBD2 (6 bases). The CDR3 contains 13 residues. Germline V gives CDR1 SGHAT, CDR2 FQNNGV. V was shortened by 4 bases and J by 5 bases, with 11 bases between the two germline ends. CDR3 sequence reads: CASSSDYRETQYF. The CDR3 region has the DNA TGTGCCAGCAGCTCGGACTATAGGGAGACCCAGTACTTC.

The V call is TRBV5-4, the J call TRBJ2-1; a possible D gene is TRBD1 (5 bases). The germline gives CDR1 SGHNT, CDR2 YYREEE (reference sequence). The CDR3 runs to 15 residues. The V and J ends lost 4 bases and 4 bases respectively, with 15 bases between them. The CDR3 DNA follows: TGTGCCAGCAGCCCCAAAGGGGATAGGTACAATGAGCAGTTCTTC. Protein product: CASSPKGDRYNEQFF.